This is a list of T cell receptor beta chains from one sample in a study of CD8 T cells in Susac syndrome. TCRdb reanalysed the immunoSEQ multiplex PCR reads using MiXCR and keeps one entry per CDR3 protein. The sample lists about 300,000 distinct CDR3 sequences; about 90% were seen once. The sample comprised CD4+ T cells from PBMCs. These receptors originate from a human donor with multiple sclerosis. The CDR3 runs from the conserved cysteine through the conserved F or W. Fields, in order: V gene, D gene, CDR3 length, J gene, CDR3 DNA, CDR3 protein. A D gene is named only where the DNA matches it firmly.

TRBV12-3/TRBV12-4	NA	14	TRBJ2-1	TGTGCCAGCAGACCCGCGGGGCGCACCAATGAGCAGTTCTTC	CASRPAGRTNEQFF
TRBV5-1	TRBD2	14	TRBJ2-7	TGCGCCAGCAGCTTGGGGACTAGCCAATACGAGCAGTACTTC	CASSLGTSQYEQYF
TRBV29-1	TRBD1	13	TRBJ1-2	TGCAGCGCCGGACAGGGGGATAGGGATGGCTACACCTTC	CSAGQGDRDGYTF
TRBV7-9	NA	17	TRBJ2-7	TGTGCCAGCAGCCCCCCGGAGCGGGACAGGAGCTCCTACGAGCAGTACTTC	CASSPPERDRSSYEQYF
TRBV20-1	TRBD2	16	TRBJ2-3	TGCAGTGCTAGTCTGGGACTAGCGGGCGGCACAGATACGCAGTATTTT	CSASLGLAGGTDTQYF
TRBV3-1	TRBD2	14	TRBJ2-5	TGTGCCAGCAGCGTAGCGGGAGCCGGAGAGACCCAGTACTTC	CASSVAGAGETQYF
TRBV20-1	TRBD2	15	TRBJ2-3	TGCAGTGCTAGAGACTCAGCGGGAGGGTCAGATACGCAGTATTTT	CSARDSAGGSDTQYF
TRBV7-2	NA	15	TRBJ2-3	TGTGCCAGCAGCTTGGATGGTGGGGTGGCAGATACGCAGTATTTT	CASSLDGGVADTQYF
TRBV10-3	NA	11	TRBJ2-1	TGTGCCATCAGTGAGTCTGGTGAGCAGTTCTTC	CAISESGEQFF
TRBV18	NA	13	TRBJ1-5	TGTGCCAGCTCACCAAGGTGGGATCAGCCCCAGCATTTT	CASSPRWDQPQHF
TRBV29-1	NA	14	TRBJ2-5	TGCAGCGTCGAGATGGGCCAAGGAGGAGAGACCCAGTACTTC	CSVEMGQGGETQYF
TRBV11-2	NA	17	TRBJ1-1	TGTGCCAGCAGCCCAGGCCCCGGTGACAGGCCAGGGCGTGAAGCTTTCTTT	CASSPGPGDRPGREAFF
TRBV12-3/TRBV12-4	NA	12	TRBJ1-6	TGTGCCAGCAGGGGGGATAATTCACCCCTCCACTTT	CASRGDNSPLHF
TRBV20-1	TRBD1	16	TRBJ2-5	TGCAGTGCTAGAGATAGCGGGACAGGGGTCGTGGAGACCCAGTACTTC	CSARDSGTGVVETQYF
TRBV19	NA	13	TRBJ2-2	TGTGCCAGTAGACTCAGGGTGCCCGGGGAGCTGTTTTTT	CASRLRVPGELFF